These 3 T cell receptor beta chains share one sample of origin, sequenced in a study of blood T cell repertoires in COVID-19. Measured with immunoSEQ multiplex PCR; TCRdb has only the in-frame clones, and not every one. Of about 94,000 clones in the sample, roughly 80% were seen once. The specimen was peripheral blood. The receptors come from a human donor in a cohort sampled during active COVID-19.

CDR3 in amino acids: CASSLRRQGMNTIYF. The CDR3 region has the DNA TGTGCCAGCAGTTTAAGGAGACAGGGGATGAACACCATATATTTT. This chain uses TRBV27 with TRBJ1-3; TRBD1 agrees at 8 bases. Trimming at V came to 2 bases and at J to 7 bases, leaving 7 bases not matched to a gene. Germline V gene sequence: CDR1 MNHEY, CDR2 SMNVEV (reference sequence). This CDR3 contains 15 residues.

The rearrangement links TRBV7-2 to TRBJ1-1; 10 bases agree with TRBD1. CDR1 SGHTA and CDR2 FQGNSA come from the germline V gene. Trimming cost V 5 bases and J 8 bases; bases outside gene matches: 8. This CDR3 comprises 14 residues. CDR3 sequence (DNA): TGTGCCAGCAGCGGAAGACAGGGGGCGGGCGAAGCTTTCTTT. Translating gives CASSGRQGAGEAFF.

This chain links TRBV24-1 with TRBJ1-1, with unresolved D. V dropped 4 bases and J dropped 8 bases, with 7 bases sitting between them. The CDR3 runs 11 residues. Germline V gives CDR1 KGHDR, CDR2 SFDVKD. The CDR3: CATSEAGEAFF. As DNA, the CDR3 is TGTGCCACCAGTGAGGCCGGGGAAGCTTTCTTT.